This T cell receptor (beta chain) comes out of a study of blood T cells in healthy people across ages. About the study: Every two T cells gave about one barcoded beta molecule via template switching.

This clonotype was found many times. Its antigen is currently unknown. It was with a sample-barcoded 5' primer and a J-beta primer mix that a second PCR of roughly 6 to 12 cycles was run. Researchers report that a template-switch adaptor with 12 random nucleotides tagged each cDNA molecule. TCRdb itself ran the 5' RACE reads through MiXCR, one entry per CDR3 protein. Of about 680,000 distinct CDR3 sequences listed, 49% are singletons. Trimming took 1 base from V and 4 from J; bases not matched to a gene: 4. There are 15 residues in the CDR3. Overall study findings and caveats: Unknown CMV status may confound age-related changes in expanded clones.

The sequenced sample consisted of blood. The gene calls are TRBV12-3 or TRBV12-4 and TRBJ2-7, with 10 bases lining up with TRBD2. This TCR was recovered from a woman between 55 and 75 years old in good health. For the CDR3, the DNA is TGTGCCAGCAGTTTAGGGACTAGCGGATTGTACGAGCAGTACTTC. Residues: CASSLGTSGLYEQYF.